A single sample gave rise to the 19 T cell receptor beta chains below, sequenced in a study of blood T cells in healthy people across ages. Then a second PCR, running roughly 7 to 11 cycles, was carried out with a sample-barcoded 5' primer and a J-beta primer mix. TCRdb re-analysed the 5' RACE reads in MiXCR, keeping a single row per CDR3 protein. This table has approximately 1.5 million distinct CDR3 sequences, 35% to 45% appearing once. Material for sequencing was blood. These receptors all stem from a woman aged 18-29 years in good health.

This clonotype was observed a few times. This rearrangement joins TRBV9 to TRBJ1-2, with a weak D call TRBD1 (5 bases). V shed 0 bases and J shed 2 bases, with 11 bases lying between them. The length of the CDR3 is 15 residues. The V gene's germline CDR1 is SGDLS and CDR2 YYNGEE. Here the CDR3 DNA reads TGTGCCAGCAGCGTAGACCCAGGGAAGAACTATGGCTACACCTTC. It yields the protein CASSVDPGKNYGYTF.

The CDR3: CASSLFSGAYEQYF. Written as DNA, the CDR3 is TGTGCCAGCAGTTTATTTAGCGGGGCCTACGAGCAGTACTTC. This sequence joins TRBV27 and TRBJ2-7; 8 bases are a match to TRBD2. Per germline, CDR1 MNHEY and CDR2 SMNVEV (reference sequence). J gave up 2 bases and V 1 base, and 1 base lay outside the gene matches. This CDR3 comprises 14 residues.

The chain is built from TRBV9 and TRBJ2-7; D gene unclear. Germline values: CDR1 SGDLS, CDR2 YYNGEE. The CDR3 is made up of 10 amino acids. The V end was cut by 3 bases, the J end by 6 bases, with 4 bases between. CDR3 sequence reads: CASSAREQYF. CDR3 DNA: TGTGCCAGCAGCGCCCGCGAGCAGTACTTC.

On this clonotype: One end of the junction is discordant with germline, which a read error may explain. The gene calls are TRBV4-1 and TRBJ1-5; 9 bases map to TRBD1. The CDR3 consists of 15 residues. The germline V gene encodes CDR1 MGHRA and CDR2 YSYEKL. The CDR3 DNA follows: TGCGCCAGCCGCCAAGCAACAGGGGGCGACCAGCCCCAGCATTTT. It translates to CASRQATGGDQPQHF.

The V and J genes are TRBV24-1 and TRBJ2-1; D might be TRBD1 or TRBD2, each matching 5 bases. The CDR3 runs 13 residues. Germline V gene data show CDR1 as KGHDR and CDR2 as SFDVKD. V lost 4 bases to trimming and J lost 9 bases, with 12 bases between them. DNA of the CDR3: TGTGCCACCAGTGACCCTCTGAGGGGTGAGCAGTTCTTC. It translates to CATSDPLRGEQFF.

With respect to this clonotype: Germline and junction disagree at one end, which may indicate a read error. In DNA form, the CDR3 reads TGTGCCGGCAGTCCCCCCCGGCAGAACACTGAAGCTTTCTTT. Its translation: CAGSPPRQNTEAFF. The chain couples TRBV28 to TRBJ1-1; D unresolved. Per germline, CDR1 MDHEN and CDR2 SYDVKM. The CDR3 runs to 14 residues. Variable domain in full (rest from reference TRBV28 and TRBJ1-1): DVKVTQSSRYLVKRTGEKVFLECVQDMDHENMFWYRQDPGLGLRLIYFSYDVKMKEKGDIPEGYSVSREKKERFSLILESASTNQTSMYLCAGSPPRQNTEAFFGQGTRLTVV.

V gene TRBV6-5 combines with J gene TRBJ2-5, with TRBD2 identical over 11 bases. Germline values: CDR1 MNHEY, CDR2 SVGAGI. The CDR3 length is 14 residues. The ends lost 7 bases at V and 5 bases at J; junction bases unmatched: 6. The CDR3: CASMTSGDVETQYF. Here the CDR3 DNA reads TGTGCCAGCATGACTAGCGGGGATGTTGAGACCCAGTACTTC.

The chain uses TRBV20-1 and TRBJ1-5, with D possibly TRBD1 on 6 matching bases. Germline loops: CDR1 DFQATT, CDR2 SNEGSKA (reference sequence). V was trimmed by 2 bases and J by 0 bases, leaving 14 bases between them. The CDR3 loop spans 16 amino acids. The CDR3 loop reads CSARRGTVYSNQPQHF. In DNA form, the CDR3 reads TGCAGTGCTAGAAGGGGGACGGTTTATAGCAATCAGCCCCAGCATTTT.

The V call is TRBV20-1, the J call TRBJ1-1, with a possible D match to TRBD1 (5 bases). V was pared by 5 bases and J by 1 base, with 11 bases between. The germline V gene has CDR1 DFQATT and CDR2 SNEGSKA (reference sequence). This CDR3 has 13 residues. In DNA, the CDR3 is TGCAGTGCTGCCTACAGGCGGAACACTGAAGCTTTCTTT. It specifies CSAAYRRNTEAFF.

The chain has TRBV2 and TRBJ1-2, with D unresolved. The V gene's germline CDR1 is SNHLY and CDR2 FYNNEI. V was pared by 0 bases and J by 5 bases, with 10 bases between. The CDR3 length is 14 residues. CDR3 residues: CASSEALLNYGYTF. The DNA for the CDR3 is TGTGCCAGCAGTGAAGCGCTCCTGAATTATGGCTACACCTTC.

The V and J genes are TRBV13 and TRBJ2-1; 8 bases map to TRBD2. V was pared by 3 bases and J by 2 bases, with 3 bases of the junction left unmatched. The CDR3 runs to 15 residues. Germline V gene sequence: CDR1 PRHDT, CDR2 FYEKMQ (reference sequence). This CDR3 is CASSFSGIAYNEQFF. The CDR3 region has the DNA TGTGCCAGCAGCTTTAGCGGGATTGCCTACAATGAGCAGTTCTTC.

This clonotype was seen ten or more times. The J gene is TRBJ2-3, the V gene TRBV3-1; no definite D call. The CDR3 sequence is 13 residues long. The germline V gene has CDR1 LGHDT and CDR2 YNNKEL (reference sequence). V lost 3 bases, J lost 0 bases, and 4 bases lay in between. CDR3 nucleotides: TGTGCCAGCAGCCATTCTAGCACAGATACGCAGTATTTT. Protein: CASSHSSTDTQYF.

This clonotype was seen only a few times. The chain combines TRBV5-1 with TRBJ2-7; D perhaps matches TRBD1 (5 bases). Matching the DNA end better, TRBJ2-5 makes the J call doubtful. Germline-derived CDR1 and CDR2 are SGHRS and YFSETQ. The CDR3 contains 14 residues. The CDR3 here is CASSTRDLAETQYF. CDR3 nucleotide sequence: TGCGCCAGCAGCACCAGGGATCTTGCAGAGACCCAGTACTTC.

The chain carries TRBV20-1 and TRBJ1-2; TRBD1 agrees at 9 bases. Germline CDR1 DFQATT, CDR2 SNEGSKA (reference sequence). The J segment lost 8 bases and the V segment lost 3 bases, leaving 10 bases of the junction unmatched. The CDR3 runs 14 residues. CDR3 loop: CSASGWTGASGYTF. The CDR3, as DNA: TGCAGTGCTAGTGGATGGACAGGGGCTTCCGGCTACACCTTC.

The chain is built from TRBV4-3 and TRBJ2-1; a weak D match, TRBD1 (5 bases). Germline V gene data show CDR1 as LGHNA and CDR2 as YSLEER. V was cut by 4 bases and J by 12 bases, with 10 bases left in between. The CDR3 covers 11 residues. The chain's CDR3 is CASSRARGQFF. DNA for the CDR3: TGCGCCAGCAGCCGAGCAAGGGGGCAGTTCTTC.

The CDR3 bases are TGCAGTGCTATTGCGGGGACTTCCCACGAGCAGTACTTC. Translating it yields CSAIAGTSHEQYF. The chain carries TRBV20-1 and TRBJ2-7; TRBD2 is a possible D gene (6 bases). This CDR3 is 13 amino acids long. Germline-derived CDR1 and CDR2 are DFQATT and SNEGSKA (reference sequence). Between the trimmed V and J ends, which lost 4 bases and 5 bases, there was a span of 15 bases.

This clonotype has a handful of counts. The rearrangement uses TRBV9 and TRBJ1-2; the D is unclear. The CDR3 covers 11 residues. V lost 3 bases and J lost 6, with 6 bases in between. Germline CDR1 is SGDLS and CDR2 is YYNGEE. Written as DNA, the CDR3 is TGTGCCAGCAGCGGGAGTGATGGCTACACCTTC. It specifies CASSGSDGYTF.

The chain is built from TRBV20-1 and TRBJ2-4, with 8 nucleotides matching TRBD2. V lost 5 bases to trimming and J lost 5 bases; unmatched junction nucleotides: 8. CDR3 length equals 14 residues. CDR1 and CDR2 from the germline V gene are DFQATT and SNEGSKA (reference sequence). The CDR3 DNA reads TGCAGTGCTTACCCGGGGGGGGTCCAAAACATTCAGTACTTC. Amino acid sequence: CSAYPGGVQNIQYF.

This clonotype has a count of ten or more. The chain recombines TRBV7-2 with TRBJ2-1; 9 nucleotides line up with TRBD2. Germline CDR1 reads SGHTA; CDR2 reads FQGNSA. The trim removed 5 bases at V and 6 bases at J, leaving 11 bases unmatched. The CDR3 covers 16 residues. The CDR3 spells CASSPRLAEGGNEQFF. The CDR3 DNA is TGTGCCAGCAGCCCTCGACTAGCGGAGGGGGGCAATGAGCAGTTCTTC.